The 4 T cell receptor beta chains given below trace back to one sample, sequenced in a study of monozygotic twins with inflammatory bowel disease. Each CDR3 protein gets one entry in TCRdb, which reprocessed the 5' RACE reads and gives no DNA. The table for this sample gives 350,000 to 550,000 distinct CDR3 sequences. The sample comprised blood. These TCRs come from a human donor with ulcerative colitis or Crohn's disease, or a healthy co-twin of an affected twin (not recorded which).

This chain connects TRBV7-7 to TRBJ2-7. The CDR3 is 13 residues long. CDR1 is SSHAT, CDR2 FNYEAQ, per germline (reference sequence). The CDR3 reads CASSLQPSYEQYF.

This rearrangement joins TRBV9 to TRBJ1-1. Germline CDR1 is SGDLS and CDR2 is YYNGEE. The CDR3 spans 18 residues. CDR3 sequence reads: CASSVSREGANSNTEAFF.

The chain employs TRBV20-1 and TRBJ2-1; TCRdb indicates TRBD2, and absent DNA this call remains unverified. CDR3 length equals 13 residues. Germline CDR1 reads DFQATT; CDR2 reads SNEGSKA (reference sequence). CDR3 sequence reads: CSARGLANNEQFF.

The chain carries TRBV7-6 and TRBJ1-6; TCRdb outputs TRBD1, but without DNA this stays unchecked. This CDR3 has 16 residues. The germline CDR1 and CDR2 sequences are SGHVS and FNYEAQ. The chain's CDR3 is CASSSGVGQPSSPLHF.